This record concerns one T cell receptor (beta chain) sequence. Reprocessing the 5' RACE reads, TCRdb reports a single entry for every CDR3 protein and omits DNA. This sample's clone table lists approximately 420,000 distinct CDR3 sequences. The data originate from a study of T cells expressing NK-cell markers. The CDR3 loop spans 14 amino acids. Germline V gives CDR1 MDHEN, CDR2 SYDVKM. The chain couples TRBV28 to TRBJ2-2. Sample: blood T cells: a sorted CD56 or NKG2C T cell subset, CD4+ or CD8+ T cells, or bulk PBMC T cells (not recorded which). The receptor's source is a woman aged 45 to 65 in good health. CDR3 amino acids: CASSLFESTGELFF.